The 5 T cell receptor beta chains in this list originate from one sample, sequenced in a study of immune evolution from preneoplasia to lung adenocarcinoma. The protocol was immunoSEQ multiplex PCR, while the TCRdb copy is restricted to in-frame clones and leaves out a portion. The table records around 4,000 clones, around 81% of them present only once. Source material: FFPE lung adenocarcinoma in situ tissue. The receptors originated from a person aged 65 to 85 with lung adenocarcinoma.

This chain connects TRBV7-3 to TRBJ1-1; D is ambiguous. This CDR3 comprises 13 residues. Germline V lookup: CDR1 SGHTA, CDR2 FQGTGA. With 2 bases removed from V and 3 bases from J, the gap between germline ends came to 7 bases. The CDR3 DNA follows: TGTGCCAGCAGCTTACTGGCTCACACTGAAGCTTTCTTT. Protein product: CASSLLAHTEAFF. The variable domain in full, with the rest retrieved from reference TRBV7-3 and TRBJ1-1, is GAGVSQTPSNKVTEKGKYVELRCDPISGHTALYWYRQSLGQGPEFLIYFQGTGAADDSGLPNDRFFAVRPEGSVSTLKIQRTERGDSAVYLCASSLLAHTEAFFGQGTRLTVV.

The rearrangement uses TRBV7-8 and TRBJ2-5; D may be TRBD1 (5 bases). The J call is doubtful: the DNA matches TRBJ2-7 better. Germline V gene data show CDR1 as SGHVS and CDR2 as FQNEAQ. The CDR3 extends over 12 amino acids. The CDR3 sequence: CAVGRKPYEQYF. In nucleotides, the CDR3 is TGTGCCGTGGGGCGGAAACCCTACGAGCAGTACTTC.

The rearrangement links TRBV28 to TRBJ1-5, with 8 bases identical to TRBD1. CDR1 is MDHEN and CDR2 is SYDVKM in the germline V gene. V dropped 6 bases and J dropped 4; count of bases not matched to a gene: 5. This CDR3 spans 14 amino acids. Here the CDR3 DNA reads TGTGCCAGCAGCACGGACAGGGTGAATCAGCCCCAGCATTTT. Translated, it gives CASSTDRVNQPQHF.

This rearrangement joins TRBV29-1 to TRBJ2-2; tentatively, D is TRBD2 (5 bases). The V and J ends lost 2 bases and 4 bases respectively, with 14 bases between them. This CDR3 spans 15 amino acids. Germline assignment: CDR1 SQVTM and CDR2 ANQGSEA. The CDR3 DNA sequence: TGCAGCGTTGAAAAGTACGGAGGTTCCACCGGGGAGCTGTTTTTT. This sequence encodes CSVEKYGGSTGELFF.

The chain employs TRBV5-4 and TRBJ1-1, with 7 bases fitting TRBD1. The CDR3 consists of 16 residues. J gave up 1 base and V 4 bases, and 10 bases lay outside the gene matches. Germline V gene lookup returns CDR1 SGHNT and CDR2 YYREEE (reference sequence). The CDR3 DNA sequence: TGTGCCAGCAGCCTCCGGGGACAGACAAAGAACACTGAAGCTTTCTTT. Residues: CASSLRGQTKNTEAFF.